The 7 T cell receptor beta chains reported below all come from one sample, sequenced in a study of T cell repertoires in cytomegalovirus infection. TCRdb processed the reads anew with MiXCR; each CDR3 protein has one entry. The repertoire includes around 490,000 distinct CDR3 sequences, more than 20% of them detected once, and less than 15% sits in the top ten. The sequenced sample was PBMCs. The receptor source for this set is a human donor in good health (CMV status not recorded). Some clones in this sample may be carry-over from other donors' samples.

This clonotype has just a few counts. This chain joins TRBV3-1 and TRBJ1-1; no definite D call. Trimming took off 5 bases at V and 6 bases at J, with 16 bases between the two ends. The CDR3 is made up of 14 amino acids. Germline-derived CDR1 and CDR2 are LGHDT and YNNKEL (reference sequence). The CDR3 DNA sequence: TGTGCCAGCAGCTACCGGGGTTTTGGGGCTGAAGCTTTCTTT. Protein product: CASSYRGFGAEAFF.

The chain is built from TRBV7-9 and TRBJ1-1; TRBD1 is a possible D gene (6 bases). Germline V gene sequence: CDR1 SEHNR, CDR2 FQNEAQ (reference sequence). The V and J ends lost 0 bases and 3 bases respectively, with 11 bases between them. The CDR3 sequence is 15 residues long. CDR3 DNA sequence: TGTGCCAGCAGCTTAGCGCAAGGGGGGGACACTGAAGCTTTCTTT. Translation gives CASSLAQGGDTEAFF.

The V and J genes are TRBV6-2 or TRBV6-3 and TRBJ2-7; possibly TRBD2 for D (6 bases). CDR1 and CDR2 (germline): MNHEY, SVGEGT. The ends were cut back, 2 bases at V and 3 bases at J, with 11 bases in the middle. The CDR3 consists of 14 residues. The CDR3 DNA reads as TGTGCCAGCAGTTACGGGGGGAGTCTCTACGAGCAGTACTTC. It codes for CASSYGGSLYEQYF.

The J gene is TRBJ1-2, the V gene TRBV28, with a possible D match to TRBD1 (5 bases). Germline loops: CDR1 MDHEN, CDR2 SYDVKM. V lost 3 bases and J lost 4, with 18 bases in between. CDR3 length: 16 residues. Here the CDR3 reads CASSFVPTGTPYGYTF. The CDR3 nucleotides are TGTGCCAGCAGTTTCGTCCCAACCGGGACTCCCTATGGCTACACCTTC.

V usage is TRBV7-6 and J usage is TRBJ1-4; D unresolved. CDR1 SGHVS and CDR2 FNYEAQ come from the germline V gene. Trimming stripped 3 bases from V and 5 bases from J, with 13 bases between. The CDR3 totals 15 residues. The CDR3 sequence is CASSLDGPENEKLFF. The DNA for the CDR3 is TGTGCCAGCAGCTTGGACGGCCCGGAGAATGAAAAACTGTTTTTT.

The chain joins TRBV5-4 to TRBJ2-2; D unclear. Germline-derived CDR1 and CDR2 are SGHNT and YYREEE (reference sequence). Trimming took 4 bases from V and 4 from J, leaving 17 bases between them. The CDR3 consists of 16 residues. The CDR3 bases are TGTGCCAGCAGCCCACTGCCGTTTCGTGGCACCGGGGAGCTGTTTTTT. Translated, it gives CASSPLPFRGTGELFF.

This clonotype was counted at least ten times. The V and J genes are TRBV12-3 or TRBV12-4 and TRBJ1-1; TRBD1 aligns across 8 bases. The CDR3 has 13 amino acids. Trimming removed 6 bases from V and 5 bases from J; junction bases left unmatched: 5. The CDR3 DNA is TGTGCCAGCAGAGGACAGGGTCGGACTGAAGCTTTCTTT. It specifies CASRGQGRTEAFF.